Listed below are T cell receptor beta chains from one sample, sequenced in a study of T cells after yellow fever vaccination. TCRdb re-called the 5' RACE reads through MiXCR, storing one row per CDR3 protein. The data hold about 300,000 distinct CDR3 sequences, with roughly 8.7% observed a single time. This specimen consisted of CD4+ T cells sorted from PBMCs, obtained 5 days after the yellow fever booster vaccination. All receptors come from a man in his late teens or twenties who received the YFV17D yellow fever vaccine. Each CDR3 is given with its conserved first and last residue. D genes are given only for firm matches. For some rows the clone size is stated as once, few or many, or as a class when expanded; others skip it.

cdr3_length clone_size d_call j_call v_call cdr3_nt cdr3_aa
16 - TRBD2 TRBJ2-5 TRBV6-5 TGTGCCAGCAGTTACTCTGCCGGGGGGGCCGCGGAGACCCAGTACTTC CASSYSAGGAAETQYF
12 - - TRBJ1-2 TRBV5-1 TGCGCCAGCCATGGGAGCAGGGCTGGCTACACCTTC CASHGSRAGYTF
15 - - TRBJ2-5 TRBV4-1 TGCGCCAGCAGCCAAGTGGTCGCTTGGGGAGAGACCCAGTACTTC CASSQVVAWGETQYF
14 few - TRBJ1-1 TRBV6-5 TGTGCCAGCAGTCCGGAGAGGACGAACACTGAAGCTTTCTTT CASSPERTNTEAFF
14 few - TRBJ2-3 TRBV2 TGTGCCAGCAGTGAAGCCCCGACAGAAGATACGCAGTATTTT CASSEAPTEDTQYF
17 - TRBD2 TRBJ2-3 TRBV7-2 TGTGCCAGCAGCCTCTTGGGACTAGCGGGGGCTCCAGATACGCAGTATTTT CASSLLGLAGAPDTQYF
17 - TRBD2 TRBJ2-5 TRBV5-1 TGCGCCAGCAGCTTGGCCGCGCGGGGGGACGACCGAGAGACCCAGTACTTC CASSLAARGDDRETQYF
15 few - TRBJ1-3 TRBV10-3 TGTGCCATCAGTGAACAGGGCCCTACGGGAAACACCATATATTTT CAISEQGPTGNTIYF
14 - TRBD1 TRBJ1-6 TRBV7-9 TGTGCCAGCAGCCCGACAGGGGTAGGGTACACCCTCCACTTT CASSPTGVGYTLHF
12 - - TRBJ1-1 TRBV9 TGTGCCAGCAGCAAGACTAACACTGAAGCTTTCTTT CASSKTNTEAFF
16 - TRBD1 TRBJ1-6 TRBV18 TGTGCCACCACCACGGGACAGGGGTTGCCCAATTCACCCCTCCACTTT CATTTGQGLPNSPLHF
15 - - TRBJ1-3 TRBV7-2 TGTGCCAGCAGCTTAGCGGCGGGACACTCCAACACCATATATTTT CASSLAAGHSNTIYF
13 few - TRBJ1-1 TRBV6-6 TGTGCCAGCAGCCAAACGAAGAACACTGAAGCTTTCTTT CASSQTKNTEAFF
16 many - TRBJ2-1 TRBV5-6 TGTGCCAGCAGCAAAGCCGCGGGGACCACCTACAATGAGCAGTTCTTC CASSKAAGTTYNEQFF
14 few - TRBJ1-6 TRBV5-1 TGCGCCAGCAGACGTGACCCCCCTAATTCACCCCTCCACTTT CASRRDPPNSPLHF
15 many - TRBJ1-4 TRBV6-2/TRBV6-3 TGTGCCAGCAGTTCCCGACCAGGAAACGGGGAAAAACTGTTTTTT CASSSRPGNGEKLFF
16 - TRBD1 TRBJ2-5 TRBV24-1 TGTGCCACCAGTGACCCCGGACAGGGAAACCAAGAGACCCAGTACTTC CATSDPGQGNQETQYF
19 few TRBD1 TRBJ1-2 TRBV12-3/TRBV12-4 TGTGCCAGCAGTCGATATGGGACAGGGGTTGATAGGTGGTTCTATGGCTACACCTTC CASSRYGTGVDRWFYGYTF
15 - TRBD1 TRBJ2-7 TRBV6-5 TGTGCCAGCAGACCTAAGACAGGGGGAACCTACGAGCAGTACTTC CASRPKTGGTYEQYF
17 many TRBD2 TRBJ2-3 TRBV20-1 TGCAGTGCTAGAGGCCCCCCTGGCGGGGGGGCCCCAGATACGCAGTATTTT CSARGPPGGGAPDTQYF
14 - - TRBJ2-1 TRBV7-2 TGTGCCAGCGGACGGACCCAATGGGACAATGAGCAGTTCTTC CASGRTQWDNEQFF
12 few - TRBJ1-2 TRBV20-1 TGCAGTGCTGAGGGGCAGAACTATGGCTACACCTTC CSAEGQNYGYTF
12 - - TRBJ2-1 TRBV9 TGTGCCAGCAGCTTTGACTACAATGAGCAGTTCTTC CASSFDYNEQFF
11 - - TRBJ1-2 TRBV29-1 TGCAGCGTTGCATCCAGGGCCGGCTACACCTTC CSVASRAGYTF
13 few - TRBJ1-1 TRBV7-3 TGTGCCAGCAGCTTGGGGGCCTGGGGTGAAGCTTTCTTT CASSLGAWGEAFF
13 - TRBD1 TRBJ1-2 TRBV7-3 TGTGCCAGCAGCTACGACAGGGGCCAGGGCTACACCTTC CASSYDRGQGYTF
15 - TRBD1 TRBJ2-5 TRBV4-3 TGCGCCAGCAGCCAGGGACAGTTCCTCGGCGAGACCCAGTACTTC CASSQGQFLGETQYF
13 - - TRBJ1-1 TRBV5-1 TGCGCCAGCAGCTTTACCCCTGGGCCTGAAGCTTTCTTT CASSFTPGPEAFF
14 - - TRBJ1-4 TRBV6-5 TGTGCCAGCAGTTACCGGCAGGGAGGGGAAAAACTGTTTTTT CASSYRQGGEKLFF
13 many - TRBJ1-1 TRBV2 TGTGCCAGCAGCCGGGACGGGGACGGCGAAGCTTTCTTT CASSRDGDGEAFF
14 - - TRBJ2-1 TRBV7-2 TGTGCCAGCAGCCTTCAACTAGCACGCAATGAGCAGTTCTTC CASSLQLARNEQFF
16 - - TRBJ1-1 TRBV28 TGTGCCAGCAGGGCTCCGGGCCAATATGTGAACACTGAAGCTTTCTTT CASRAPGQYVNTEAFF
12 many - TRBJ2-3 TRBV4-2 TGTGCCAGCAGCCAAGATGCGGTACCGCAGTATTTT CASSQDAVPQYF
12 - - TRBJ1-2 TRBV7-2 TGTGCCAGCAGCTTATTCAACTATGGCTACACCTTC CASSLFNYGYTF
14 few TRBD2 TRBJ2-3 TRBV11-2 TGTGCCAGCAGCTTAACTAGCGGGTCAGATACGCAGTATTTT CASSLTSGSDTQYF
15 - - TRBJ2-7 TRBV7-2 TGTGCCAGCAGCTTAAGGGGGGAGATGGGATACGAGCAGTACTTC CASSLRGEMGYEQYF
18 few - TRBJ2-2 TRBV4-1 TGCGCCAGCAGCCGCCGGGGTGGGGAGTTCGCGGACACCGGGGAGCTGTTTTTT CASSRRGGEFADTGELFF
15 - - TRBJ2-7 TRBV25-1 TGTGCCAGCAGTGGGACCGGGACCTTAGCGTACGAGCAGTACTTC CASSGTGTLAYEQYF
16 - TRBD2 TRBJ2-3 TRBV7-3 TGTGCCAGCAGCTTAGGCTCTAGCGGGGTTGGGGATACGCAGTATTTT CASSLGSSGVGDTQYF
15 many - TRBJ1-1 TRBV5-4 TGTGCCAGCAGCTTCTCGACATCCATGAACACTGAAGCTTTCTTT CASSFSTSMNTEAFF
13 - - TRBJ1-1 TRBV9 TGTGCCAGCGGCGGAGGGTCGGAGGATGAAGCTTTCTTT CASGGGSEDEAFF
14 few TRBD2 TRBJ2-5 TRBV7-2 TGTGCCAGCAGCCGTTCTAGCGGACAAGAGACCCAGTACTTC CASSRSSGQETQYF
15 few TRBD2 TRBJ2-1 TRBV19 TGTGCCAGTATCCCGAGGAGCGGGGGATCCAATGAGCAGTTCTTC CASIPRSGGSNEQFF
16 few TRBD2 TRBJ2-1 TRBV7-6 TGTGCCAGCAGCACTAGCGGGGGGAGCTCCTACAATGAGCAGTTCTTC CASSTSGGSSYNEQFF
10 few - TRBJ2-1 TRBV12-3/TRBV12-4 TGTGCCAGCAGTTTAAGGGAGCAGTTCTTC CASSLREQFF
16 - TRBD1 TRBJ2-3 TRBV6-5 TGTGCCAGCAGGAGACAGGGAGACACGATTGCGGGTACGCAGTATTTT CASRRQGDTIAGTQYF
16 - - TRBJ1-1 TRBV6-5 TGTGCCAGCAGTTACTCAATGGGGGGCGAAGGGACTGAAGCTTTCTTT CASSYSMGGEGTEAFF
12 few - TRBJ1-5 TRBV7-9 TGTGCCAGCAGCCAGGGAACGGAGCCCCAGCATTTT CASSQGTEPQHF
15 few - TRBJ1-5 TRBV20-1 TGCAGTGCTAGAGGGGACGGCCTTTGGAATCAGCCCCAGCATTTT CSARGDGLWNQPQHF
13 few TRBD1 TRBJ2-1 TRBV6-1 TGTGCCAGCCCGGGACAGTACACCAATGAGCAGTTCTTC CASPGQYTNEQFF
17 few TRBD2 TRBJ2-1 TRBV7-7 TGTGCCAGCAGCCCTACTAGCGGGGTAAGCTCCTACAATGAGCAGTTCTTC CASSPTSGVSSYNEQFF
13 - - TRBJ2-3 TRBV6-6 TGTGCCAGCAGGGTGACAAGCACAGATACGCAGTATTTT CASRVTSTDTQYF
19 - TRBD1 TRBJ2-3 TRBV7-2 TGTGCCAGCAGTAAACTAATAGGCAGGGGGCGGACTCGCACAGATACGCAGTATTTT CASSKLIGRGRTRTDTQYF
15 - - TRBJ2-3 TRBV7-2 TGTGCCAGCAGCTTTGAGGGCGACGGCACAGATACGCAGTATTTT CASSFEGDGTDTQYF
15 many TRBD1 TRBJ1-1 TRBV3-1 TGTGCCAGCAGGACCTCCGGGACAGGGGGCACTGAAGCTTTCTTT CASRTSGTGGTEAFF
13 many - TRBJ2-5 TRBV24-1 TGTGCCACCGGAGGGGGGCTTGGAGAGACCCAGTACTTC CATGGGLGETQYF
14 many - TRBJ2-7 TRBV20-1 TGCAGTGCTGTTCCCCCAGGGGCGGCCTACGAGCAGTACTTC CSAVPPGAAYEQYF
13 few - TRBJ2-1 TRBV7-9 TGTGCCAGCGCAAGGGCTACCTACAATGAGCAGTTCTTC CASARATYNEQFF
14 few - TRBJ2-1 TRBV5-1 TGCGCCAGCAGCTTGGCGGCGGATTACAATGAGCAGTTCTTC CASSLAADYNEQFF
13 many - TRBJ1-2 TRBV7-2 TGTGCCAGCAGTTCCCAGTTCAACTATGGCTACACCTTC CASSSQFNYGYTF